This TCR beta chain was sequenced for a study of OX40 agonist ivuxolimab in advanced cancers. As for the study in general: Melanoma, hepatocellular carcinoma, head and neck or renal cell cancer occurred in dose-escalation patients.

Produced via immunoSEQ multiplex PCR; TCRdb's table is partial and in-frame only. The repertoire holds around 70,000 clones, roughly four fifths seen once, with 2.5% in the top ten. CDR1 MNHNY and CDR2 SVGAGI come from the germline V gene (reference sequence). V shed 10 bases and J 5 bases; nucleotides not matched to a gene: 2. The CDR3 is 12 residues long. General study findings and limits: Averaging showed that CD8+ T cells had more expanded clones than CD4+ did.

For this clone: The antigen is not known.

The sample here was CD4+ or CD8+ T cells sorted from blood, taken in a trial of the OX40 agonist ivuxolimab. This TCR was sampled from an adult with an advanced solid tumor such as melanoma, head and neck, liver or kidney cancer. The chain employs TRBV6-6 and TRBJ2-4; the match to TRBD1 covers 10 bases. This CDR3 reads CATGTGENIQYF. CDR3 bases: TGTGCCACCGGGACAGGGGAAAACATTCAGTACTTC.